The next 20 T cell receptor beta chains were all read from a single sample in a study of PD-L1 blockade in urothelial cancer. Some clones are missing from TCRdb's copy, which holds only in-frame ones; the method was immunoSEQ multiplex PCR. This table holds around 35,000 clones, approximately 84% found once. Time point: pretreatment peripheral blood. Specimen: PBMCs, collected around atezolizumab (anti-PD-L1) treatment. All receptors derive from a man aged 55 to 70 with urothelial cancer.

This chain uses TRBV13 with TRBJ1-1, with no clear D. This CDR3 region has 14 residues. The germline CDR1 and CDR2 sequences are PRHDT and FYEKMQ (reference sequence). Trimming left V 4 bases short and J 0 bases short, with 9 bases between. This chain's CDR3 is CASSWRDLNTEAFF. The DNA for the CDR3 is TGTGCCAGCAGCTGGAGAGACCTGAACACTGAAGCTTTCTTT.

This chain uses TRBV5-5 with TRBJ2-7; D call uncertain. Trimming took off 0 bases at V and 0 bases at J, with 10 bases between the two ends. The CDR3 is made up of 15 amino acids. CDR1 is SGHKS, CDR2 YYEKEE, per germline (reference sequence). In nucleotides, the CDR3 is TGTGCCAGCAGCTTGGGCCGTCAGGCCTCCTACGAGCAGTACTTC. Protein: CASSLGRQASYEQYF.

The CDR3 DNA follows: TGTGCCAGCTCACCCTCGCGGGACTTGAACACTGAAGCTTTCTTT. This translates into CASSPSRDLNTEAFF. The chain links TRBV18 to TRBJ1-1; TRBD1 might be the D (5 bases). CDR3 length: 15 amino acids. Per the germline V gene, CDR1 is KGHSH and CDR2 is LQKENI. Trimming stripped 3 bases from V and 0 bases from J, with 11 bases between.

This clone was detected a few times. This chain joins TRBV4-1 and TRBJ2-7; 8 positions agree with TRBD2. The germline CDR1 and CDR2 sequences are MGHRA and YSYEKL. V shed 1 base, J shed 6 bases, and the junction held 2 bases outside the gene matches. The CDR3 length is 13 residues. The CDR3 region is CASSQGLAGEQYF. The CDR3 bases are TGCGCCAGCAGCCAAGGGCTAGCGGGCGAGCAGTACTTC.

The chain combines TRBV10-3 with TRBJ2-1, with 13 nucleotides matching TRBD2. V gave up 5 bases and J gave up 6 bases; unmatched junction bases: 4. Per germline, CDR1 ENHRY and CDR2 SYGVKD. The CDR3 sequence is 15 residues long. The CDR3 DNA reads TGTGCCATCAGTCGACTAGCGGGAGGTTCCAATGAGCAGTTCTTC. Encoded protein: CAISRLAGGSNEQFF.

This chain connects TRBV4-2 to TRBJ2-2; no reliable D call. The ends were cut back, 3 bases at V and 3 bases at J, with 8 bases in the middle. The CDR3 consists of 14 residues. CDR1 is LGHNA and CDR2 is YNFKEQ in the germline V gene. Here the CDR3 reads CASSHEIDTGELFF. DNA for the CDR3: TGTGCCAGCAGCCACGAGATCGACACCGGGGAGCTGTTTTTT.

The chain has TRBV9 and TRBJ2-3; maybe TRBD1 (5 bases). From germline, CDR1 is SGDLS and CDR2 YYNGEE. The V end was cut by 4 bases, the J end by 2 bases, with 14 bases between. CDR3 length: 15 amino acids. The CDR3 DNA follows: TGTGCCAGCAGCCCACAGACAGCCCTCACAGATACGCAGTATTTT. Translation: CASSPQTALTDTQYF.

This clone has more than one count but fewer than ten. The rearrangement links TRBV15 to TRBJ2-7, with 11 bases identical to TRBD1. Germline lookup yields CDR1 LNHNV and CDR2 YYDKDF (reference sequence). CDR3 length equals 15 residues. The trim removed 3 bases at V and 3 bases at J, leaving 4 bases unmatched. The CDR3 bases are TGTGCCACCAGCAGCCCCGGGACAGGGGGCTACGAGCAGTACTTC. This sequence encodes CATSSPGTGGYEQYF.

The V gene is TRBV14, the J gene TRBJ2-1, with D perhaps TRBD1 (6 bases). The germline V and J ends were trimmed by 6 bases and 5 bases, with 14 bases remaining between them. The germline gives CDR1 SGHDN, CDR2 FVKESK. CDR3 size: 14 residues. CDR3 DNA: TGTGCCAGCAGTAATTACAGGGCGAACAATGAGCAGTTCTTC. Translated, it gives CASSNYRANNEQFF.

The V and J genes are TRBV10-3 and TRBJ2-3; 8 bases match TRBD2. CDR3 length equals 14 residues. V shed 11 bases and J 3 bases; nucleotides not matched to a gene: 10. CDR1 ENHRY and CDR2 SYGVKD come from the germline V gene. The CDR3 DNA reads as TGTGCCTCAGACCGGGAGGGAGGGACAGATACGCAGTATTTT. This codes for CASDREGGTDTQYF.

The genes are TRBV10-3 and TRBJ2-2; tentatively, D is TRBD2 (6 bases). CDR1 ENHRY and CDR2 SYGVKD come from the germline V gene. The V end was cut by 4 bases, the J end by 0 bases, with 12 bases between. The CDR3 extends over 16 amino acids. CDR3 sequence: CAISGQTSSNTGELFF. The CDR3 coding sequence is TGTGCCATCAGTGGTCAGACTAGTTCGAACACCGGGGAGCTGTTTTTT.

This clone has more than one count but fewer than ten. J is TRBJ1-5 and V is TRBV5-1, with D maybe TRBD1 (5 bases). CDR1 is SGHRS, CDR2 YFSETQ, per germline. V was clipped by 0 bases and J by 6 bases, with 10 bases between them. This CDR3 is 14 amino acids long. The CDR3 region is CASSLAGPGQPQHF. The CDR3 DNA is TGCGCCAGCAGCTTGGCAGGGCCCGGTCAGCCCCAGCATTTT.

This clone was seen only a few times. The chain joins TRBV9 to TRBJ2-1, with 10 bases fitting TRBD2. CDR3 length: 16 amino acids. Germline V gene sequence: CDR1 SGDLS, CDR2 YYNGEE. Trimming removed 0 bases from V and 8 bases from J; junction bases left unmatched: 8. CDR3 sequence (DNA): TGTGCCAGCAGCGTAGATATACCTAGCGGGAGCGATGAGCAGTTCTTC. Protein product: CASSVDIPSGSDEQFF. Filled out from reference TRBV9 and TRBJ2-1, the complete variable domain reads DSGVTQTPKHLITATGQRVTLRCSPRSGDLSVYWYQQSLDQGLQFLIQYYNGEERAKGNILERFSAQQFPDLHSELNLSSLELGDSALYFCASSVDIPSGSDEQFFGPGTRLTVL.

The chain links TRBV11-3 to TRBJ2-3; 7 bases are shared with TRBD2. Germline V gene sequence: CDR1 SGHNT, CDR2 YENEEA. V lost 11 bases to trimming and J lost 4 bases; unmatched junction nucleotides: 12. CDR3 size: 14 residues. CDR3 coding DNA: TGTGCCTCAAAGGGGCGGGAGTCACCAGATACGCAGTATTTT. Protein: CASKGRESPDTQYF.

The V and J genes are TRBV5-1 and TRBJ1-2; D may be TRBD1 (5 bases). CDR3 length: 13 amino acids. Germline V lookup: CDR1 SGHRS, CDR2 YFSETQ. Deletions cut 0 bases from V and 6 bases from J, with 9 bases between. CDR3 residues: CASSLEGIDGYTF. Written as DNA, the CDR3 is TGCGCCAGCAGCTTGGAGGGGATTGATGGCTACACCTTC.

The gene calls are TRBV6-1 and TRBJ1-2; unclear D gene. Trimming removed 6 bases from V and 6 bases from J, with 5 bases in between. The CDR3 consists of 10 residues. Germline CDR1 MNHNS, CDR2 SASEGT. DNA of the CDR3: TGTGCCAGCAGGAGTAATGGCTACACCTTC. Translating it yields CASRSNGYTF.

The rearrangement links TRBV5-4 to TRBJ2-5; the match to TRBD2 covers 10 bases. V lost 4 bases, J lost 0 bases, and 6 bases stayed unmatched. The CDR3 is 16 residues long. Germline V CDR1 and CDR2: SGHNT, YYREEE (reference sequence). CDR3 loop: CASSGGTSANQETQYF. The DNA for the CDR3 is TGTGCCAGCAGCGGGGGGACTAGCGCAAACCAAGAGACCCAGTACTTC.

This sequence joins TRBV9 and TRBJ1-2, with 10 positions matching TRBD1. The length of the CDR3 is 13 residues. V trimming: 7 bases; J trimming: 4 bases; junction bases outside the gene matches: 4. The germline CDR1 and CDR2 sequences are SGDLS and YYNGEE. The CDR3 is CASGGQGFYGYTF. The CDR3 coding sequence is TGTGCCAGCGGGGGACAGGGGTTCTATGGCTACACCTTC.

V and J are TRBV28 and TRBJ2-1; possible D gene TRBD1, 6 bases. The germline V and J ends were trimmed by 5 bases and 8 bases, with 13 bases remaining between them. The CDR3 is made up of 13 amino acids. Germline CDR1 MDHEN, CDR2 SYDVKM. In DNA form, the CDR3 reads TGTGCCAGCAGTCCCCCACAGGGTGATGAGCAGTTCTTC. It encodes CASSPPQGDEQFF.

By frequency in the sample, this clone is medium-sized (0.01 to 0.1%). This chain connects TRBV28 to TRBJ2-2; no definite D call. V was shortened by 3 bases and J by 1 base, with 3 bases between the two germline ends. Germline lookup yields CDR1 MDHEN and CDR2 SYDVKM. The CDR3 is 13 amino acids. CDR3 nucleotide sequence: TGTGCCAGCAGTTTCGTGAACACCGGGGAGCTGTTTTTT. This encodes CASSFVNTGELFF.